The 32 T cell receptor beta chains in this list originate from one sample, sequenced in a study of Graves' ophthalmopathy and Graves' hyperthyroidism. The sequenced template was RNA, covering the TCR beta CDR3 region. Investigators did first-round RT-PCR with HTBI primers, then second-round multiplex PCR. TCRdb re-derived calls from the multiplex PCR reads in MiXCR, one entry per CDR3 protein. The table includes 620,000 or so distinct CDR3 sequences, 22% detected once. What was sequenced was peripheral blood. These receptors were taken from a woman between 18 and 30 years old with stable Graves' hyperthyroidism. Some clones in this sample may be carry-over from other donors' samples.

This clonotype was seen a few times. The chain uses TRBV18 and TRBJ2-2; maybe TRBD1 (5 bases). Germline assignment: CDR1 KGHSH and CDR2 LQKENI. The CDR3 covers 15 residues. Deletions cut 2 bases from V and 0 bases from J, with 7 bases between. The CDR3 spells CASSPGAANTGELFF. The CDR3 nucleotides are TGTGCCAGCTCACCAGGGGCCGCGAACACCGGGGAGCTGTTTTTT.

This clonotype has just a few counts. CDR3 residues: CASRTGSNSNQPQHF. CDR3 DNA sequence: TGTGCCAGCAGAACAGGGTCCAATAGCAATCAGCCCCAGCATTTT. The chain couples TRBV12-3 or TRBV12-4 to TRBJ1-5; D possibly corresponds to TRBD1 (6 bases). V shed 6 bases and J shed 0 bases, with 12 bases lying between them. The CDR3 runs 15 residues.

This clonotype occurred many times. The chain has TRBV20-1 and TRBJ1-3; D may be TRBD1 (5 bases). The CDR3 totals 12 residues. V was shortened by 5 bases and J by 3 bases, with 8 bases between the two germline ends. Germline assignment: CDR1 DFQATT and CDR2 SNEGSKA (reference sequence). The CDR3 DNA sequence: TGCAGTGCTTGGGGCCTTGGAAACACCATATATTTT. It is translated as CSAWGLGNTIYF.

CDR3 sequence: CASSYPKNKERGAQETQYF. The DNA of the CDR3 is TGTGCCAGCAGCTACCCGAAGAACAAAGAGCGGGGGGCCCAAGAGACCCAGTACTTC. The chain recombines TRBV11-2 with TRBJ2-5; 9 bases map to TRBD2. CDR1 is SGHAT and CDR2 is FQNNGV in the germline V gene. V lost 4 bases, J lost 1 base, and 16 bases stayed unmatched. CDR3 length equals 19 residues.

The rearrangement uses TRBV12-3 or TRBV12-4 and TRBJ1-5, with D tentatively TRBD1 (6 bases). There are 15 residues in the CDR3. The germline V and J ends were trimmed by 3 bases and 4 bases, with 13 bases remaining between them. CDR3 protein: CASSFGGAANQPQHF. The CDR3 DNA reads TGTGCCAGCAGTTTCGGGGGCGCAGCGAATCAGCCCCAGCATTTT.

This clonotype was detected many times. This chain links TRBV28 with TRBJ1-1; D not certain. Germline loops: CDR1 MDHEN, CDR2 SYDVKM. V gave up 8 bases and J gave up 0 bases, with 22 bases separating them. CDR3 length: 17 amino acids. CDR3 nucleotides: TGTGCCAGCCCTTTAAACCCCCACAGTCCCCTGAACACTGAAGCTTTCTTT. Amino acids: CASPLNPHSPLNTEAFF.

This clonotype has a count of ten or more. The chain recombines TRBV29-1 with TRBJ1-2; D not certain. The CDR3 spans 13 residues. V was shortened by 6 bases and J by 1 base, with 12 bases between the two germline ends. Germline V gives CDR1 SQVTM, CDR2 ANQGSEA. This CDR3 is CSVAGRVNYGYTF. The CDR3 DNA is TGCAGCGTCGCCGGGCGGGTTAACTATGGCTACACCTTC.

At least ten counts were recorded for this clonotype. The CDR3 DNA is TGCAGTGCTAGAAACTCCATCGGCGAGCAGTACTTC. It encodes CSARNSIGEQYF. This chain links TRBV20-1 with TRBJ2-7, with no clear D. Germline V lookup: CDR1 DFQATT, CDR2 SNEGSKA (reference sequence). This CDR3 spans 12 amino acids. V dropped 2 bases and J dropped 6 bases, with 11 bases sitting between them.

The genes are TRBV6-2 or TRBV6-3 and TRBJ1-2; 8 nucleotides align to TRBD1. This CDR3 spans 13 amino acids. Losses at the gene ends were 2 bases for V and 8 bases for J; bases not matched to a gene: 4. The V gene's germline CDR1 is MNHEY and CDR2 SVGEGT. CDR3 region: CASSYRQGFGYTF. The DNA of the CDR3 is TGTGCCAGCAGTTACAGACAGGGGTTCGGCTACACCTTC.

This clonotype was seen at least ten times. The rearrangement uses TRBV28 and TRBJ2-7; 8 bases map to TRBD2. V shed 3 bases, J shed 10 bases, and the junction held 11 bases outside the gene matches. Germline loops: CDR1 MDHEN, CDR2 SYDVKM. The CDR3 contains 14 residues. This CDR3 is CASSFPGGLRNQYF. The CDR3 region has the DNA TGTGCCAGCAGTTTCCCGGGGGGGCTTAGGAACCAGTACTTC.

The chain recombines TRBV20-1 with TRBJ2-2; D is tentatively TRBD1 or TRBD2 (6 bases each). There are 14 residues in the CDR3. The germline V gene has CDR1 DFQATT and CDR2 SNEGSKA (reference sequence). Trimming stripped 3 bases from V and 1 base from J, with 9 bases between. CDR3 sequence (DNA): TGCAGTGCTAGCGGGGGCCAGAACACCGGGGAGCTGTTTTTT. It codes for CSASGGQNTGELFF.

In this sample, this clonotype turned up many times. The chain links TRBV29-1 to TRBJ1-1; D may be TRBD1 (5 bases). This CDR3 comprises 16 residues. Germline V gives CDR1 SQVTM, CDR2 ANQGSEA. V dropped 7 bases and J dropped 3 bases, with 24 bases sitting between them. The CDR3 sequence is CSACRDGHRLDTEAFF. CDR3 bases: TGCAGCGCATGCCGGGACGGACATCGCTTGGACACTGAAGCTTTCTTT.

Many counts were recorded for this clonotype. This rearrangement joins TRBV20-1 to TRBJ2-4; no reliable D call. The CDR3 is 15 amino acids. Germline assignment: CDR1 DFQATT and CDR2 SNEGSKA (reference sequence). Trimming cost V 0 bases and J 0 bases, with 9 bases left between them. CDR3 amino acids: CSARDLLTAKNIQYF. The CDR3 nucleotides are TGCAGTGCTAGAGATCTTCTCACAGCCAAAAACATTCAGTACTTC.

This clonotype was seen many times. The chain couples TRBV20-1 to TRBJ2-7; 8 bases are a match to TRBD1. Germline loops: CDR1 DFQATT, CDR2 SNEGSKA (reference sequence). This CDR3 spans 14 amino acids. V shed 5 bases, J shed 10 bases, and the junction held 16 bases outside the gene matches. The CDR3 bases are TGCAGTGCTCCCACCGGGACAGGCATCCCTGGCCAGTACTTC. Amino acids: CSAPTGTGIPGQYF.

This clonotype was recorded at least ten times. The rearrangement links TRBV5-1 to TRBJ1-6; no clear D gene. V lost 4 bases and J 10 bases, leaving 15 bases between the germline ends. The CDR3 is 14 residues long. CDR1 is SGHRS and CDR2 is YFSETQ in the germline V gene. Written as DNA, the CDR3 is TGCGCCAGCAGCCCGGGCTCAAAGCGGTCACCCCTCCACTTT. Translated, it gives CASSPGSKRSPLHF.

The sample holds many counts of this clonotype. CDR3 DNA sequence: TGTGCCATCAGTGACCAATATGGCTACACCTTC. This encodes CAISDQYGYTF. The chain is built from TRBV10-3 and TRBJ1-2, with D hard to call. Between the trimmed V and J ends, which lost 3 bases and 5 bases, there was a span of 4 bases. CDR1 and CDR2 from the germline V gene are ENHRY and SYGVKD. The CDR3 runs to 11 residues.

This clonotype was detected ten times or more. The junction departs from germline at one end; a sequencing error may be responsible. The chain recombines TRBV6-1 with TRBJ2-7, with TRBD1 matching 7 bases. Per the germline V gene, CDR1 is MNHNS and CDR2 is SASEGT. The CDR3 loop spans 15 amino acids. The CDR3 coding sequence is TGTGCCAGCATAACCGGGACAGCTCCCTCCTACGAGCGGTACTTC. As protein: CASITGTAPSYERYF.

There are many counts of this clonotype. V and J are TRBV2 and TRBJ1-5; unclear D gene. The CDR3 has 14 amino acids. V was trimmed by 7 bases and J by 2 bases, leaving 12 bases between them. CDR1 is SNHLY and CDR2 is FYNNEI in the germline V gene. The CDR3 loop reads CASTPREGNQPQHF. The CDR3 region has the DNA TGTGCCAGCACCCCGAGGGAGGGCAATCAGCCCCAGCATTTT.

This chain connects TRBV20-1 to TRBJ1-1; D remains unclear. V was shortened by 5 bases and J by 2 bases, with 6 bases between the two germline ends. The CDR3 length is 11 residues. CDR1 is DFQATT and CDR2 is SNEGSKA in the germline V gene (reference sequence). The CDR3 DNA follows: TGCAGTGCTCCTTTAAACACTGAAGCTTTCTTT. It codes for CSAPLNTEAFF.

This clonotype has ten or more counts. The chain carries TRBV6-1 and TRBJ2-2; the D is unclear. The V end was cut by 2 bases, the J end by 5 bases, with 9 bases between. Germline V lookup: CDR1 MNHNS, CDR2 SASEGT. The CDR3 has 14 residues. CDR3 region: CASSEMLGTGELFF. As DNA, the CDR3 is TGTGCCAGCAGTGAAATGCTAGGGACCGGGGAGCTGTTTTTT.

The CDR3 is CASSRDRENLYEQYF. The CDR3 bases are TGTGCCAGCAGTCGGGACAGGGAAAATCTCTACGAGCAGTACTTC. The J gene is TRBJ2-7, the V gene TRBV2, with TRBD1 identical over 9 bases. The CDR3 runs 15 residues. Per the germline V gene, CDR1 is SNHLY and CDR2 is FYNNEI. V was pared by 5 bases and J by 3 bases, with 8 bases of the junction left unmatched.

This clonotype occurred many times. This rearrangement joins TRBV11-3 to TRBJ1-1; TRBD1 matches 10 bases. Losses at the gene ends were 5 bases for V and 3 bases for J; bases not matched to a gene: 6. The CDR3 totals 15 residues. The germline CDR1 and CDR2 sequences are SGHNT and YENEEA. DNA for the CDR3: TGTGCCAGCAGCCTCCGACAGGGGGCGGACACTGAAGCTTTCTTT. Its translation is CASSLRQGADTEAFF.

This clonotype was seen many times. The gene calls are TRBV6-1 and TRBJ2-7, with D unclear. The CDR3 covers 13 residues. Trimming took off 3 bases at V and 2 bases at J, with 8 bases between the two ends. Germline lookup yields CDR1 MNHNS and CDR2 SASEGT. The CDR3 nucleotides read TGTGCCAGCAGTGATACACTACCCTACGAGCAGTACTTC. Translation: CASSDTLPYEQYF.

This clonotype was recorded at least ten times. The chain links TRBV6-5 to TRBJ2-6; D gene unclear. The germline V gene has CDR1 MNHEY and CDR2 SVGAGI. CDR3 length equals 15 residues. Trimming stripped 1 base from V and 0 bases from J, with 4 bases between. The CDR3 DNA is TGTGCCAGCAGTTACTTTAACTCTGGGGCCAACGTCCTGACTTTC. This gives the protein CASSYFNSGANVLTF.

Many counts were recorded for this clonotype. This chain links TRBV25-1 with TRBJ1-6; a possible D gene is TRBD1 (6 bases). V lost 6 bases, J lost 10 bases, and 16 bases lay in between. Germline CDR1 is MGHDK and CDR2 is SYGVNS. This CDR3 comprises 14 residues. The CDR3 reads CASRVKGGPSPLHF. CDR3 DNA: TGTGCCAGCAGGGTTAAAGGGGGTCCGTCACCCCTCCACTTT.

This clonotype has just one count. This may be a read error: a much more frequent sequence differs by one nucleotide. V usage is TRBV30 and J usage is TRBJ2-4; D gene uncertain. The CDR3 spans 16 residues. Looked up from germline, CDR1 is GTSNPN and CDR2 is SVGIG (reference sequence). CDR3 region: CAWSVTEGLAKDIQYF. The CDR3 DNA sequence: TGTGCCTGGAGTGTAACCGAAGGGTTAGCCAAAGACATTCAGTACTTC.

Many counts were recorded for this clonotype. The chain recombines TRBV11-2 with TRBJ2-7, with TRBD2 matching over 9 bases. This CDR3 has 16 residues. CDR1 is SGHAT and CDR2 is FQNNGV in the germline V gene. The V gene end was trimmed by 4 bases and the J gene end by 0 bases; junction bases not matched to a gene: 7. In DNA, the CDR3 is TGTGCCAGCAGCTCAACTAGCGGGCGATTCTCCTACGAGCAGTACTTC. Translation gives CASSSTSGRFSYEQYF.

To note about this clonotype: A clone one base away is much larger, so this may be a read error. The chain combines TRBV9 with TRBJ1-1, with a possible D match to TRBD1 (5 bases). Per the germline V gene, CDR1 is SGDLS and CDR2 is YYNGEE. The CDR3 is 14 residues long. Trimming removed 3 bases at V and 6 bases at J, with 15 bases between. CDR3 sequence reads: CASSARDRVAEAFF. The CDR3 coding sequence is TGTGCCAGCAGCGCACGGGACCGAGTCGCTGAAGCTTTCTTT.

This clonotype was counted a few times. V usage is TRBV6-5 and J usage is TRBJ2-2; tentatively, D is TRBD1 or TRBD2 (5 bases each). CDR1 is MNHEY, CDR2 SVGAGI, per germline. Between the trimmed V and J ends, which lost 2 bases and 8 bases, there was a span of 12 bases. The CDR3 consists of 14 residues. Here the CDR3 reads CASSYPTGAGELFF. DNA for the CDR3: TGTGCCAGCAGTTACCCGACCGGGGCGGGGGAGCTGTTTTTT.

The chain is built from TRBV29-1 and TRBJ1-1; a weak D match, TRBD1 (6 bases). The germline gives CDR1 SQVTM, CDR2 ANQGSEA. The CDR3 is 13 amino acids. V lost 4 bases, J lost 4 bases, and 13 bases lay in between. CDR3 in amino acids: CSVAQDSGTEAFF. The CDR3 DNA reads TGCAGCGTTGCCCAGGACAGTGGCACTGAAGCTTTCTTT.

At least ten counts were recorded for this clonotype. The V gene is TRBV5-1, the J gene TRBJ2-7; 9 bases are a match to TRBD1. Trimming cost V 5 bases and J 5 bases; bases outside gene matches: 5. The CDR3 loop spans 13 amino acids. Looked up from germline, CDR1 is SGHRS and CDR2 is YFSETQ. In DNA form, the CDR3 reads TGCGCCAGCAGTGGGACAGGGTACCACGAGCAGTACTTC. Translating it yields CASSGTGYHEQYF.

The V call is TRBV19, the J call TRBJ2-2; D might be TRBD1 (5 bases). Germline V gene data show CDR1 as LNHDA and CDR2 as SQIVND (reference sequence). This CDR3 has 15 amino acids. V lost 1 base, J lost 4 bases, and 10 bases lay in between. CDR3 in DNA: TGTGCCAGTAGTATAGGGACATCGGGCACCGGGGAGCTGTTTTTT. Its translation is CASSIGTSGTGELFF.